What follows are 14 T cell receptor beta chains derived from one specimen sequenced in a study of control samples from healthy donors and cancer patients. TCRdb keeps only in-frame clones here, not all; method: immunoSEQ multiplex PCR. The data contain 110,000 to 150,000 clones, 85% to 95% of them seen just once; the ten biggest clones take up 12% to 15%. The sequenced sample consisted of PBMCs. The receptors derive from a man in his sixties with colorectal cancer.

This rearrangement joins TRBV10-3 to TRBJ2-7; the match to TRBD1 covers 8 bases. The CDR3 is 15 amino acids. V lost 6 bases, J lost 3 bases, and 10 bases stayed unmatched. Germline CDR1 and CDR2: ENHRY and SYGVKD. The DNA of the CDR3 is TGTGCCATCAGCGAGAGGGGACAGGACGACTACGAGCAGTACTTC. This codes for CAISERGQDDYEQYF.

The CDR3 here is CASSPQGQLPYNSGNTIYF. DNA for the CDR3: TGTGCCAGCAGCCCGCAGGGACAGCTACCCTACAACTCTGGAAACACCATATATTTT. The chain links TRBV5-4 to TRBJ1-3, with 7 bases lining up with TRBD1. V was clipped by 4 bases and J by 0 bases; unmatched bases: 16. The CDR3 is made up of 19 amino acids. Germline values: CDR1 SGHNT, CDR2 YYREEE (reference sequence).

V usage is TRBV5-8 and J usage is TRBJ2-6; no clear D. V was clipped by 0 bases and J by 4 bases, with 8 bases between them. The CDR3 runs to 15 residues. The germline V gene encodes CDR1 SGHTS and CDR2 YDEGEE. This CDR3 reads CASSLVGYGANVLTF. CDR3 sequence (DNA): TGTGCCAGCAGCTTGGTAGGGTACGGGGCCAACGTCCTGACTTTC.

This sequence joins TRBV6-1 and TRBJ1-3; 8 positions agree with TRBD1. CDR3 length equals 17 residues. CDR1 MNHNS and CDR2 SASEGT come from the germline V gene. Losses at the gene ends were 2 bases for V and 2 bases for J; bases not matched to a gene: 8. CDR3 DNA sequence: TGTGCCAGCAGTGAAATAACCGGGACAGGTGCTGGAAACACCATATATTTT. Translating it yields CASSEITGTGAGNTIYF.

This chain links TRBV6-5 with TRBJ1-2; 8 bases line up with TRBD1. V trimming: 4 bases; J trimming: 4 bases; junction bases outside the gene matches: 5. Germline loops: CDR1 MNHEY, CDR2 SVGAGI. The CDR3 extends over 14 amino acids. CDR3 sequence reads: CASSSDRVGYGYTF. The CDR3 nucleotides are TGTGCCAGCAGTTCGGACAGGGTTGGCTATGGCTACACCTTC.

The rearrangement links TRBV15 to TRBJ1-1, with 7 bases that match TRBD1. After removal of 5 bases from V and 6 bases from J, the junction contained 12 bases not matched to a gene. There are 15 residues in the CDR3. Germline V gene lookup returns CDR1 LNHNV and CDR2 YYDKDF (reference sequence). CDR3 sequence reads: CATSQPSGGRAEAFF. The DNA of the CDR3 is TGTGCCACCAGCCAACCATCAGGGGGTAGGGCTGAAGCTTTCTTT.

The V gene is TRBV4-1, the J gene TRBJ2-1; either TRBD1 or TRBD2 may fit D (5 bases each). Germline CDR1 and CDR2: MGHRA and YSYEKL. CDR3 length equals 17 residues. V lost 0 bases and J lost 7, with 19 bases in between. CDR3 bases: TGCGCCAGCAGCCAAGATCGGGGCTCAGAGTTTTGGAATGAGCAGTTCTTC. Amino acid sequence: CASSQDRGSEFWNEQFF.

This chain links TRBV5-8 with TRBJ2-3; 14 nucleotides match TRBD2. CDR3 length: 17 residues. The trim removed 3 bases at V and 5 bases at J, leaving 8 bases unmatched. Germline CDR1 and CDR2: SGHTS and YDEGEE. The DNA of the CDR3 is TGTGCCAGCAGCTCTTCCGGGACTAGCGGGGGAAAAGATACGCAGTATTTT. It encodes CASSSSGTSGGKDTQYF.

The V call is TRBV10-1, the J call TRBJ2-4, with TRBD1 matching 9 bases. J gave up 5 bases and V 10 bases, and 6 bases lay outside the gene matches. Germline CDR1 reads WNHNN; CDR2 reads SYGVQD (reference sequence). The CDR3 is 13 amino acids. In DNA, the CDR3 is TGCGCCAACCCGACAGGGGGAGAAAACATTCAGTACTTC. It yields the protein CANPTGGENIQYF.

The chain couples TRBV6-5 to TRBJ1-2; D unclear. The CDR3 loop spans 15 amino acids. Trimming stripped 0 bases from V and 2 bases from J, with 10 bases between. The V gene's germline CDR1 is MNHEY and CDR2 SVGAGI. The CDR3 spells CASSYSGSGNYGYTF. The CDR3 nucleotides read TGTGCCAGCAGTTACTCAGGCTCTGGGAACTATGGCTACACCTTC.

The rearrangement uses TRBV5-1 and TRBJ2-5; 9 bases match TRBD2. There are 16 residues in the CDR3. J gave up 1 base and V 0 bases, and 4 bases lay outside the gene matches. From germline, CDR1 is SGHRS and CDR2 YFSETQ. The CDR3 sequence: CASSLAAGGPQETQYF. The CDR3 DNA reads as TGCGCCAGCAGCTTGGCAGCGGGGGGCCCCCAAGAGACCCAGTACTTC. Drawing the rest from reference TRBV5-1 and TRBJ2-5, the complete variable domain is KAGVTQTPRYLIKTRGQQVTLSCSPISGHRSVSWYQQTPGQGLQFLFEYFSETQRNKGNFPGRFSGRQFSNSRSEMNVSTLELGDSALYLCASSLAAGGPQETQYFGPGTRLLVL.

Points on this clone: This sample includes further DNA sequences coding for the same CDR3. CDR3 in amino acids: CASSYSGHSNQPQHF. The CDR3, as DNA: TGTGCCAGCAGTTACTCGGGCCATAGCAATCAGCCCCAGCATTTT. V is TRBV6-2 or TRBV6-3 and J is TRBJ1-5; D not resolved. Trimming pared 0 bases from V and 0 bases from J, leaving 6 bases between. Germline CDR1 and CDR2: MNHEY and SVGEGT. The CDR3 has 15 amino acids.

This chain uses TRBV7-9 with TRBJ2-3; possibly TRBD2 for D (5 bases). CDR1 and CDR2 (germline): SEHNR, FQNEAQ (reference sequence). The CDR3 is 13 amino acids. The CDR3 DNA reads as TGTGCTAGCGCGGTCACTAGCACAGATACGCAGTATTTT. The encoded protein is CASAVTSTDTQYF.

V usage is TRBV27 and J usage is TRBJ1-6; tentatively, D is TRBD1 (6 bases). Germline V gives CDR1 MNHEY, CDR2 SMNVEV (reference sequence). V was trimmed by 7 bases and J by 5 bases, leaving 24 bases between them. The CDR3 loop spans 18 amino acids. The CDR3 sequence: CASNNRPPGASNNSPLHF. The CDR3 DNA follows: TGTGCCAGCAATAATCGGCCCCCAGGGGCATCGAATAATTCACCCCTCCACTTT.